These T cell receptor beta chains were read from a single sample in a study of lymphopenia after photon versus proton radiotherapy. This table comes from immunoSEQ multiplex PCR, and its TCRdb copy is limited to in-frame clones, with some not included. The sample contains more than 45,000 clones, roughly nine tenths of which appear only once. The source material was peripheral blood, sampled from a patient treated with photon-based radiotherapy. These receptors all stem from a woman in her 40s with cholangiocarcinoma. Each CDR3 is given with its conserved first and last residue. The D gene is left open where the match is weak.

>TRBV11-2|.|TRBJ1-5
TGTGCCAGCAGTGACGCAGGGCTGGGGCAGCCCCAGCATTTT
CASSDAGLGQPQHF
>TRBV6-5|.|TRBJ1-2
TGTGCCAGCAGTTACTCCGCAGGTTCTATTGGCTACACCTTC
CASSYSAGSIGYTF
>TRBV14|TRBD1|TRBJ1-1
TGTGCCAGCAGCCAAGTGGACAGGGACACTGAAGCTTTCTTT
CASSQVDRDTEAFF
>TRBV7-9|TRBD1|TRBJ2-3
TGTGCCAGCAGCCTAATCCGGGACAGGGCGACAGATACGCAGTATTTT
CASSLIRDRATDTQYF
>TRBV7-8|.|TRBJ1-5
TGTGCCAGCAGCTTAGATTTTCGTCGCGATCAGCCCCAGCATTTT
CASSLDFRRDQPQHF
>TRBV10-3|.|TRBJ2-2
TGTGCCATCACCCCTAACACCGGGGAGCTGTTTTTT
CAITPNTGELFF
>TRBV4-2|.|TRBJ2-7
TGTGCCAGCAGCCAAGCCGCCGATGTTGCCAGCTACGAGCAGTACTTC
CASSQAADVASYEQYF
>TRBV14|.|TRBJ2-2
TGTGCCAGCAGCCCGCATGAGTTCAGGGCACGAGGCACCGGGGAGCTGTTTTTT
CASSPHEFRARGTGELFF
>TRBV10-1|.|TRBJ1-5
TGCGCCAGCAGTCGTGGGAGCAATCAGCCCCAGCATTTT
CASSRGSNQPQHF
>TRBV5-1|.|TRBJ2-2
TGCGCCAGCAGCTCGCACCCCGGGGAGCTGTTTTTT
CASSSHPGELFF
>TRBV30|TRBD1|TRBJ1-6
TGTGCCTGGAGAATACCCGGGACAGTCAATTCACCCCTCCACTTT
CAWRIPGTVNSPLHF
>TRBV30|TRBD1|TRBJ1-1
TGTGCCTGGAGACCAATCGGGACAGAAATTCGGAACCATGAAGCTTTCTTT
CAWRPIGTEIRNHEAFF